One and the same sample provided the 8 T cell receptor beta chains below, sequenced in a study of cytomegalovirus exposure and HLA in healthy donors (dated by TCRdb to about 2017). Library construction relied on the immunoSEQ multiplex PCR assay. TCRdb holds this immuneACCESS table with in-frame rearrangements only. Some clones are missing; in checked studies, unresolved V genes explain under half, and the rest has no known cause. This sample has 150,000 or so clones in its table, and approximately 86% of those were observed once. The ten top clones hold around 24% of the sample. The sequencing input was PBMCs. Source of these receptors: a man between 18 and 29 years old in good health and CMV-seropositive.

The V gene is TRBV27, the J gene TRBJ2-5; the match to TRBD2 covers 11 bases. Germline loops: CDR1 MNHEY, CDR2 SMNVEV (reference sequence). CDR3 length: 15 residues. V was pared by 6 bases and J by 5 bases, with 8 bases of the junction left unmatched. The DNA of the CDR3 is TGTGCCAGCAGCCCGACTAGCGGGGTGGGGGAGACCCAGTACTTC. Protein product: CASSPTSGVGETQYF.

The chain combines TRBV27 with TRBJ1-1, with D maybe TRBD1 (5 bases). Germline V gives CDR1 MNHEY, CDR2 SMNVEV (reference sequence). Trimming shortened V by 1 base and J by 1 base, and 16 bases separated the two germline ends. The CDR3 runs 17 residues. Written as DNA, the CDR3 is TGTGCCAGCAGTTTATTTGGACCCCAGGGCCGGAACACTGAAGCTTTCTTT. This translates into CASSLFGPQGRNTEAFF.

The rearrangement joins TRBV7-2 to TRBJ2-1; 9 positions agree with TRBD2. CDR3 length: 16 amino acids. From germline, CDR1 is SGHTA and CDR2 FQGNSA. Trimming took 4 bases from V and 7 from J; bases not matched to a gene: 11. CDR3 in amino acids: CASSSYSGLAQNEQFF. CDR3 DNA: TGTGCCAGCAGCTCCTACTCGGGACTAGCTCAGAATGAGCAGTTCTTC.

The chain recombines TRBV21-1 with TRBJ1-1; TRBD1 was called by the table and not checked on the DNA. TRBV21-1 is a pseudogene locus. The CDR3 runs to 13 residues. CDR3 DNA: TGTGCCAGCAGCAAGGGGCCATGGGCGAGAGCTTTCTTT. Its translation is CASSKGPWARAFF.

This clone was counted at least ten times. The CDR3 DNA follows: TGTGCCAGCAGCTTAGAGGCCGGGACTAAACCCTACGAGCAGTACTTC. Translation: CASSLEAGTKPYEQYF. The chain uses TRBV7-9 and TRBJ2-7, with 7 positions matching TRBD2. V gave up 1 base and J gave up 2 bases; unmatched junction bases: 8. Germline values: CDR1 SEHNR, CDR2 FQNEAQ (reference sequence). There are 16 residues in the CDR3.

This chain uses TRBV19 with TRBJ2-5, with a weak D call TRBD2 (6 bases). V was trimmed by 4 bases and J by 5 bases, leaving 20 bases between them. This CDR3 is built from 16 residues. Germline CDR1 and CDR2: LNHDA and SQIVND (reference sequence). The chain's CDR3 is CASSTRRGGAGETQYF. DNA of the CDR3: TGTGCCAGTAGTACCCGCCGAGGAGGGGCGGGCGAGACCCAGTACTTC.

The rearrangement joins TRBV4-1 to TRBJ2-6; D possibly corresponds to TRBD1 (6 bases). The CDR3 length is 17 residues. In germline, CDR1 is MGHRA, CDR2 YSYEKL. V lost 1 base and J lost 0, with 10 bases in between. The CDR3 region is CASSQGTARSGANVLTF. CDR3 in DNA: TGCGCCAGCAGCCAAGGGACAGCCCGCTCTGGGGCCAACGTCCTGACTTTC.

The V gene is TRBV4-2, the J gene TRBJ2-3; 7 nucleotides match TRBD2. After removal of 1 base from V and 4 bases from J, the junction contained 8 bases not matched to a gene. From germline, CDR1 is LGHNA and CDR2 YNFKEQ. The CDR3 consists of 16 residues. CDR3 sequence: CASSQVSRLAADTQYF. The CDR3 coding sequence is TGTGCCAGCAGCCAAGTTTCTCGACTAGCCGCAGATACGCAGTATTTT.